A single sample is the source of the 7 T cell receptor beta chains below, sequenced in a study of blood T cell repertoires in COVID-19. TCRdb keeps only in-frame clones here, not all; method: immunoSEQ multiplex PCR. Seen here are tens of thousands of clones, approximately 84% observed once, and the top ten hold 3% to 3.5%. Input material: peripheral blood. These receptors were collected from a man between 65 and 85 years old with COVID-19, enrolled during active disease.

V gene TRBV5-1 combines with J gene TRBJ2-3; TRBD2 matches at 10 bases. The CDR3 spans 19 residues. With 0 bases clipped from V and 2 bases from J, the junction kept 12 bases outside the gene matches. Germline values: CDR1 SGHRS, CDR2 YFSETQ. As DNA, the CDR3 is TGCGCCAGCAGCTTGGTCCCCAGGGGAGCGGGAGGGCTCACAGATACGCAGTATTTT. Translated, it gives CASSLVPRGAGGLTDTQYF.

This clone showed up just once. V usage is TRBV28 and J usage is TRBJ1-2; D unresolved. This CDR3 has 14 residues. CDR1 and CDR2 (germline): MDHEN, SYDVKM. V gave up 4 bases and J gave up 7 bases, with 16 bases separating them. For the CDR3, the DNA is TGTGCCAGCAGTTGGGTGGGCGGGAGGTCTGGCTACACCTTC. Its protein is CASSWVGGRSGYTF.

This chain uses TRBV5-1 with TRBJ2-2; 11 bases are a match to TRBD2. The CDR3 sequence is 15 residues long. Germline assignment: CDR1 SGHRS and CDR2 YFSETQ. The V segment lost 7 bases and the J segment 2 bases; nucleotides outside the gene matches: 4. The CDR3 loop reads CASLAGGPNTGELFF. CDR3 DNA: TGCGCCAGCTTAGCGGGAGGGCCAAACACCGGGGAGCTGTTTTTT. Looking up the rest from reference TRBV5-1 and TRBJ2-2 gives the full variable domain: KAGVTQTPRYLIKTRGQQVTLSCSPISGHRSVSWYQQTPGQGLQFLFEYFSETQRNKGNFPGRFSGRQFSNSRSEMNVSTLELGDSALYLCASLAGGPNTGELFFGEGSRLTVL.

CDR3 sequence reads: CASSLWWRGSRGAEAFF. The CDR3 DNA reads as TGTGCCAGCAGCTTGTGGTGGAGGGGAAGCCGGGGAGCTGAAGCTTTCTTT. J is TRBJ1-1 and V is TRBV5-4, with D possibly TRBD1 on 5 matching bases. The CDR3 totals 17 residues. Germline lookup yields CDR1 SGHNT and CDR2 YYREEE (reference sequence). The ends were cut back, 1 base at V and 6 bases at J, with 22 bases in the middle. Looking up the rest from reference TRBV5-4 and TRBJ1-1 gives the full variable domain: ETGVTQSPTHLIKTRGQQVTLRCSSQSGHNTVSWYQQALGQGPQFIFQYYREEENGRGNFPPRFSGLQFPNYSSELNVNALELDDSALYLCASSLWWRGSRGAEAFFGQGTRLTVV.

This clone was seen only a few times. V gene TRBV30 combines with J gene TRBJ1-3; TRBD1 agrees at 7 bases. The CDR3 length is 14 residues. In germline, CDR1 is GTSNPN, CDR2 SVGIG (reference sequence). V shed 5 bases and J 2 bases; nucleotides not matched to a gene: 6. The CDR3, as DNA: TGTGCCTGGTACAGGGGACGGACTGGAAACACCATATATTTT. This encodes CAWYRGRTGNTIYF.

The chain carries TRBV7-6 and TRBJ2-3; 7 positions match TRBD2. Germline loops: CDR1 SGHVS, CDR2 FNYEAQ. V lost 3 bases and J lost 3; bases outside the gene matches: 3. This CDR3 has 14 residues. The CDR3 DNA is TGTGCCAGCAGCTTCGCGGGAGAGACAGATACGCAGTATTTT. This translates into CASSFAGETDTQYF.

The chain couples TRBV28 to TRBJ2-7; D perhaps matches TRBD1 (5 bases). V shed 6 bases and J shed 6 bases, with 12 bases lying between them. CDR1 is MDHEN, CDR2 SYDVKM, per germline. The CDR3 is 12 amino acids. The CDR3 DNA follows: TGTGCCAGCAGCTCAGGGTACTCCGAGCAGTACTTC. This sequence encodes CASSSGYSEQYF.